This passage covers 12 T cell receptor beta chains from one sample sequenced in a study of breast tumors, draining lymph nodes, adjacent tissues. TCRdb reanalysed the multiplex PCR reads using MiXCR and keeps one entry per CDR3 protein. The sample has around 110,000 distinct CDR3 sequences; 30% are singletons. Axillary draining lymph nodes of breast cancer patients supplied the node samples. Input material: axillary lymph node tissue. These receptors were collected from a female donor with breast cancer. Some clones in this sample may be carry-over from other donors' samples.

CDR3 nucleotide sequence: TGTGCGCTACGAGCGGGGGCTAATGAAAAACTGTTTTTT. This gives the protein CALRAGANEKLFF. V usage is TRBV11-1 and J usage is TRBJ1-4, with a possible D match to TRBD1 (5 bases). The CDR3 is 13 residues long. The germline CDR1 and CDR2 sequences are SGHAT and FQDESV (reference sequence).

This clonotype was recorded once. It may be a read error: a sequence one base away is much more abundant. The chain links TRBV12-3 or TRBV12-4 to TRBJ1-1; no definite D call. Trimming removed 11 bases from V and 0 bases from J, with 16 bases in between. The CDR3 sequence is 14 residues long. CDR3 sequence: CAGTVGVMNTEAFF. CDR3 sequence (DNA): TGTGCCGGCACCGTCGGGGTAATGAACACTGAAGCTTTCTTT.

The rearrangement uses TRBV29-1 and TRBJ2-5; TRBD1 matches at 8 bases. With V trimmed by 4 bases and J by 2 bases, 3 bases remained unmatched. The length of the CDR3 is 13 residues. From germline, CDR1 is SQVTM and CDR2 ANQGSEA. CDR3: CSVGDRRQETQYF. The CDR3 DNA reads as TGCAGCGTTGGGGACAGGAGACAAGAGACCCAGTACTTC.

The sample holds many counts of this clonotype. The genes are TRBV29-1 and TRBJ1-2; D is perhaps TRBD1 (5 bases). The germline V and J ends were trimmed by 3 bases and 8 bases, with 22 bases remaining between them. The CDR3 is 15 amino acids. Germline CDR1 SQVTM, CDR2 ANQGSEA. CDR3 residues: CSVDSGGLLEEGYTF. The DNA for the CDR3 is TGCAGCGTTGATAGTGGGGGACTCCTGGAGGAAGGCTACACCTTC.

The CDR3 region is CASSPYRGDNEQYF. DNA of the CDR3: TGTGCCAGCAGCCCCTACAGGGGGGACAACGAGCAGTACTTC. This chain connects TRBV7-2 to TRBJ2-7, with TRBD1 matching over 8 bases. Trimming at V came to 5 bases and at J to 5 bases, leaving 8 bases not matched to a gene. Looked up from germline, CDR1 is SGHTA and CDR2 is FQGNSA. CDR3 length: 14 amino acids.

This clonotype was recorded at least ten times. The rearrangement uses TRBV6-1 and TRBJ1-6; D is unresolved. V was cut by 8 bases and J by 11 bases, with 16 bases left in between. The CDR3 sequence is 13 residues long. Germline-derived CDR1 and CDR2 are MNHNS and SASEGT. The CDR3 reads CASDVTRITPLHF. DNA of the CDR3: TGTGCCAGCGACGTCACACGTATAACACCCCTCCACTTT.

This clonotype has more than one count but fewer than ten. Since a much larger clone is just one base distant, this may be a read error. The chain employs TRBV7-9 and TRBJ2-3, with D tentatively TRBD1 (6 bases). The J call may be faulty, since TRBJ1-5 better matches the DNA end. Germline CDR1 SEHNR, CDR2 FQNEAQ (reference sequence). This CDR3 has 15 residues. For the CDR3, the DNA is TGTGCCAGCAGCCGAACAGGGAGGGACACAGATACGCAGCATTTT. It yields the protein CASSRTGRDTDTQHF.

This clonotype was seen at least ten times. V gene TRBV6-1 combines with J gene TRBJ1-5; D is undetermined. The CDR3 runs to 14 residues. Germline CDR1 and CDR2: MNHNS and SASEGT. V was cut by 4 bases and J by 2 bases, with 9 bases left in between. The DNA for the CDR3 is TGTGCCAGCAGTGGGTTGGCAGGCAATCAGCCCCAGCATTTT. It codes for CASSGLAGNQPQHF.

The V and J genes are TRBV11-2 and TRBJ2-5; TRBD2 aligns across 11 bases. This CDR3 region has 15 residues. Germline V gene lookup returns CDR1 SGHAT and CDR2 FQNNGV. Germline trimming cut 5 bases from V and 5 bases from J; bases unmatched to any gene: 7. The CDR3 loop is CASSPTSGSGETQYF. CDR3 DNA: TGTGCCAGCAGCCCAACTAGCGGGAGCGGCGAGACCCAGTACTTC.

The table lists this clonotype with many counts. The V and J genes are TRBV3-2 and TRBJ2-1. TRBV3-2 is listed as a pseudogene. The length of the CDR3 is 13 residues. In DNA form, the CDR3 reads TGTGCCAGCAGCCATTTAGTAATGGCTGAGCAGTTCTTC. It is translated as CASSHLVMAEQFF.

This clonotype came up once. At one of its ends the junction is not consistent with the germline gene, which may arise from a read error. The gene calls are TRBV25-1 and TRBJ2-2; 14 bases map to TRBD2. The CDR3 length is 20 residues. In germline, CDR1 is MGHDK, CDR2 SYGVNS. CDR3 loop: CVSRLTPGTSGSSSTGELFF. CDR3 coding DNA: TGTGTCAGCAGACTAACCCCGGGGACTAGCGGGAGCTCGAGTACCGGGGAGCTGTTTTTT.

Comments on this clonotype: This may arise from a read error, as a much more abundant clone is one base away. Because it lacks the conserved phenylalanine or tryptophan at the end, this CDR3 is likely a read error. The rearrangement links TRBV9 to TRBJ2-1; the match to TRBD2 covers 8 bases. Per germline, CDR1 SGDLS and CDR2 YYNGEE. The CDR3 is 13 residues long. Trimming took 7 bases from V and 5 from J; bases not matched to a gene: 5. CDR3 in DNA: TGTGCCAGCGCGGGACTAGGAGACAATGAGCAGTTCTCC. Translation gives CASAGLGDNEQFS.